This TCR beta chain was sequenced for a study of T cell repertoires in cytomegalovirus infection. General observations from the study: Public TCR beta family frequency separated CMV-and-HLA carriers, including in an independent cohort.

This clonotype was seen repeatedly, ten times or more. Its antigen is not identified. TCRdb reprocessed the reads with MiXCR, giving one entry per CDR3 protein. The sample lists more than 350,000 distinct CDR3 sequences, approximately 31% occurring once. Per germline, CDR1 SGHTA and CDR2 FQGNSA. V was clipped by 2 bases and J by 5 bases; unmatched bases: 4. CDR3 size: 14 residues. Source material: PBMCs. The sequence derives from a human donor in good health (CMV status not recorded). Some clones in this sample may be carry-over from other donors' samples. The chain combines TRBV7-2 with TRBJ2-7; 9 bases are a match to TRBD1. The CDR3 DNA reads TGTGCCAGCAGCTTAAGGACAGGGGCCGACGAGCAGTACTTC. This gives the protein CASSLRTGADEQYF.